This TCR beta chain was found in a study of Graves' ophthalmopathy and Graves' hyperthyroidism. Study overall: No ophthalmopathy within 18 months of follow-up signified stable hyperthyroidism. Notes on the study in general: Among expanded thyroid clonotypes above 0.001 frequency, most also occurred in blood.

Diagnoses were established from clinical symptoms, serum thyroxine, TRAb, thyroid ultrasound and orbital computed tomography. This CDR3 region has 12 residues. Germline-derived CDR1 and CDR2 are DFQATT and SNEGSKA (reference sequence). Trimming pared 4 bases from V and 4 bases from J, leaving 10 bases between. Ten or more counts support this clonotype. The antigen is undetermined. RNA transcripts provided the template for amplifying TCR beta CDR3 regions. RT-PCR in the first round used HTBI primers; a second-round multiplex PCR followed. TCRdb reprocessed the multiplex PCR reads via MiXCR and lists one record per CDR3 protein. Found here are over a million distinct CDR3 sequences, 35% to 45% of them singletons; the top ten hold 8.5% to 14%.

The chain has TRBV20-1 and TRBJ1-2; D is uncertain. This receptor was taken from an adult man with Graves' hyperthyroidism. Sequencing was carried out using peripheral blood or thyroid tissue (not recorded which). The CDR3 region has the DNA TGCAGTGCTACCACCTCCACCTATGGCTACACCTTC. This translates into CSATTSTYGYTF.